This T cell receptor beta chain was identified during a study of T-cell reconstitution after alpha-beta-depleted transplantation in children. Unique molecular identifiers featured in how the TCRbeta library was prepared. One entry per CDR3 protein results from TCRdb running MiXCR on the PCR reads. This sample has around 960,000 distinct CDR3 sequences, with 25% to 35% found just once. Unmatched junction bases numbered 4, after V lost 2 bases and J lost 4 bases. In germline, CDR1 is LGHNA, CDR2 YNFKEQ. The CDR3 loop spans 17 amino acids. This clonotype has a handful of counts. The material was PBMCs, mostly from graft donor cells, obtained 360 days after TCRalphabeta/CD19-depleted stem cell transplant. This receptor was obtained from a boy under two years old who had a stem cell transplant for SCID, so the T cells may come from the graft donor. The rearrangement joins TRBV4-2 to TRBJ2-3, with TRBD2 matching 15 bases. The DNA for the CDR3 is TGTGCCAGCAGCCAACTGGGACTAGCGGGGGGCTCAGATACGCAGTATTTT. This gives the protein CASSQLGLAGGSDTQYF.